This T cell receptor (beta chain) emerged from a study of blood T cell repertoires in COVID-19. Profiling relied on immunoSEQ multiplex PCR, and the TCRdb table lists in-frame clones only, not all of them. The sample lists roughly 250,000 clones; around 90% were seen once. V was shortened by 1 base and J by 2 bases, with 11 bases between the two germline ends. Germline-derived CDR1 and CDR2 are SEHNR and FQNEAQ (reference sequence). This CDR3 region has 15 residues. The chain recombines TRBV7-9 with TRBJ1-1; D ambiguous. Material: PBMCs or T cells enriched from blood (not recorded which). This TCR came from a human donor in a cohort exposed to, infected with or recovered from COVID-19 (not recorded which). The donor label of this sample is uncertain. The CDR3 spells CASSLVGRHNTEAFF. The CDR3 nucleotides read TGTGCCAGCAGCTTAGTCGGCAGACATAACACTGAAGCTTTCTTT. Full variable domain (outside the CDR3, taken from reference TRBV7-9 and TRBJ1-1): DTGVSQNPRHKITKRGQNVTFRCDPISEHNRLYWYRQTLGQGPEFLTYFQNEAQLEKSRLLSDRFSAERPKGSFSTLEIQRTEQGDSAMYLCASSLVGRHNTEAFFGQGTRLTVV.